This TCR beta chain was sequenced for a study of response to subunit inactivated influenza vaccine. The study, taken as a whole, reports: T cells newly recruited by each seasonal influenza vaccination are few, the authors suggested.

MiXCR was run by TCRdb on the RT-PCR reads, yielding one entry per CDR3 protein. The sample records some 520,000 distinct CDR3 sequences, 15% to 20% being singletons. Trimming left V 1 base short and J 1 base short, with 18 bases between. Looked up from germline, CDR1 is SGHKS and CDR2 is YYEKEE (reference sequence). The CDR3 spans 17 residues. This clonotype was picked up a small number of times. Antigen: not known. The source material was CD4+ T cells sorted from PBMCs, sampled approximately 25 months after vaccination. The rearrangement links TRBV5-5 to TRBJ2-7, with D tentatively TRBD2 (7 bases). This receptor was identified in a man aged 50 to 75 who received an inactivated influenza vaccine. The CDR3: CASSLLGGGVTSYEQYF. In nucleotides, the CDR3 is TGTGCCAGCAGCTTGTTGGGCGGGGGCGTCACTTCCTACGAGCAGTACTTC.